The TCR beta chain described here comes from a study of T cells after yellow fever vaccination. Across the study: Low-cell-number fractions were prepared with SMART-Seq v4 Ultra Low Input. Study observations and caveats: Clonotype sharing between CD4 and CD8 compartments was small.

Worth noting for this clonotype: The antigen remains undetermined.

Each CDR3 protein gets one entry after TCRdb re-called the 5' RACE reads with MiXCR. Here the sample spans hundreds of thousands of distinct CDR3 sequences, around a tenth being singletons. Per the germline V gene, CDR1 is SNHLY and CDR2 is FYNNEI. The CDR3 runs to 14 residues. Trimming took off 6 bases at V and 0 bases at J, with 8 bases between the two ends. The receptor was isolated from a man aged 18-30 years who received the YFV17D yellow fever vaccine. V is TRBV2 and J is TRBJ1-4; maybe TRBD1 (6 bases). The starting material was PBMCs, obtained on the day of the first yellow fever vaccination. CDR3 DNA sequence: TGTGCCAGCAGGGGGACATCAACTAATGAAAAACTGTTTTTT. Its protein product is CASRGTSTNEKLFF.